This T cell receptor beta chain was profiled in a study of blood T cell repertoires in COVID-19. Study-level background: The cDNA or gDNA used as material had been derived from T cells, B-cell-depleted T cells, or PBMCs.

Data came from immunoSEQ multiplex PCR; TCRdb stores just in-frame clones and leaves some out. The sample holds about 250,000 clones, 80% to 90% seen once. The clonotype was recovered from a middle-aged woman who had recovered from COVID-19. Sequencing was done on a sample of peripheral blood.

CDR3 in DNA: TGTGCCAGCAGTAAGACAGGGGGAACCTACAATGAGCAGTTCTTC. Translating gives CASSKTGGTYNEQFF. The chain links TRBV7-9 to TRBJ2-1, with TRBD1 matching 9 bases. Looked up from germline, CDR1 is SEHNR and CDR2 is FQNEAQ (reference sequence). Losses at the gene ends were 6 bases for V and 2 bases for J; bases not matched to a gene: 5. The CDR3 runs 15 residues.